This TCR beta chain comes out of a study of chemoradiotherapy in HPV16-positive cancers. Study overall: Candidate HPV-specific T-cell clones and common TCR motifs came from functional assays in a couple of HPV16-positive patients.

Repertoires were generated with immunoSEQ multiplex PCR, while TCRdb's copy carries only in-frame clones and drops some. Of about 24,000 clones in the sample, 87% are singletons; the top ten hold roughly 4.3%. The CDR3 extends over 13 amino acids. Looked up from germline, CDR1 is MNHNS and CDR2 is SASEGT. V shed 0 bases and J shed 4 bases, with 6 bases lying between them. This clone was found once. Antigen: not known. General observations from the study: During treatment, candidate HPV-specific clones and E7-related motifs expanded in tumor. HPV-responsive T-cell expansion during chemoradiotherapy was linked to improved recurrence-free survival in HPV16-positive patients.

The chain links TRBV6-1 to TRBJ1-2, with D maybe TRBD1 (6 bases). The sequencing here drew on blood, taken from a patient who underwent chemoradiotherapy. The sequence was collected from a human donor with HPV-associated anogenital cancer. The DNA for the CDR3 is TGTGCCAGCAGTGAAGCGACAGGCTATGGCTACACCTTC. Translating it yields CASSEATGYGYTF.